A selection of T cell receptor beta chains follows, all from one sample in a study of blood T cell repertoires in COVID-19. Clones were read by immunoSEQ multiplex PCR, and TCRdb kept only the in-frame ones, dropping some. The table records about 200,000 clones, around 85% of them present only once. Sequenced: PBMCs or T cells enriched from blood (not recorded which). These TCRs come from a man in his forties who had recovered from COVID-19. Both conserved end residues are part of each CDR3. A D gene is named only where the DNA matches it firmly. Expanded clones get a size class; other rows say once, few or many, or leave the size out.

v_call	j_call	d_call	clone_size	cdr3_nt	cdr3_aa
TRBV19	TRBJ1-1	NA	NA	TGTGCCACTCGACAGCCCTGGGACACTGAAGCTTTCTTT	CATRQPWDTEAFF
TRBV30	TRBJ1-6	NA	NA	TGTGCCTGGAGTGTACGACAGAATTCACCCCTCCACTTT	CAWSVRQNSPLHF
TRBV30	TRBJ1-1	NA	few	TGTGCCTGGAGCCGGGAGGGGTGGGGGGACACTGAAGCTTTCTTT	CAWSREGWGDTEAFF
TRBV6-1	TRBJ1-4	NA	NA	TGTGCCAGCAGTGAAGCGGGAGAGGGCCCACTGAATGAAAAACTGTTTTTT	CASSEAGEGPLNEKLFF
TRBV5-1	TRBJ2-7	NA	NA	TGCGCCAGCAGCGACGGACAGTCCTACGAGCAGTACTTC	CASSDGQSYEQYF
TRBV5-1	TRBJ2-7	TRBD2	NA	TGCGCCAGCAGCTTGGCGGGACTAGCCTACGAGCAGTACTTC	CASSLAGLAYEQYF
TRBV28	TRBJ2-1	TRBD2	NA	TGTGCCAGCAGTTTCGGACTAGCGGGAAATGAGCAGTTCTTC	CASSFGLAGNEQFF
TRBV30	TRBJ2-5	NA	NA	TGTGCGGGTAGCGGAGGAGAGACCCAGTACTTC	CAGSGGETQYF
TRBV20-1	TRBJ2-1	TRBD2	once	TGCAGTGCTAGTGGGACTAGCGGGAGGGCTGGGAATGAGCAGTTCTTC	CSASGTSGRAGNEQFF
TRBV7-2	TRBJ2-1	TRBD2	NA	TGTGCCAGCAGCTTAACCGGGACCCCGGGAGGTGAGCAGTTCTTC	CASSLTGTPGGEQFF
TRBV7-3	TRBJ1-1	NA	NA	TGTGCCAGCAGCTGGGACGGGGGTCTCACTGAAGCTTTCTTT	CASSWDGGLTEAFF
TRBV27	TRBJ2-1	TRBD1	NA	TGTGCCAGCAGTCCTACGACAGGGGGCAGGCATGAGCAGTTCTTC	CASSPTTGGRHEQFF
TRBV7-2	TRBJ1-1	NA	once	TGTGCCAGCAGCTATCCATACGGGAGTTCGATTTTCTTT	CASSYPYGSSIFF
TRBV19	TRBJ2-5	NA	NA	TGTGCCAGTAGTCCGCTTTGGGGGCTCCAAGAGACCCAGTACTTC	CASSPLWGLQETQYF
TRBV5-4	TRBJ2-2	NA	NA	TGTGCCAGCAGCCCCGGGACACAGAACACCGGGGAGCTGTTTTTT	CASSPGTQNTGELFF
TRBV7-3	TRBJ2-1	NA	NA	TGTGCCAGCAGCTTAATGGCAGGGTCATCCTACAATGAGCAGTTCTTC	CASSLMAGSSYNEQFF
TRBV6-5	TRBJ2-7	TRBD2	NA	TGTGCCAGCAGCCGGACTAGCGGATCCTACGAGCAGTACTTC	CASSRTSGSYEQYF
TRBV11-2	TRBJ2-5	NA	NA	TGTGCCAGCAGCCTGGGACTTCTCGAGACCCAGTACTTC	CASSLGLLETQYF
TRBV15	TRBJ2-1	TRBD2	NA	TGTGCCACCAGCAGAGTCGGTAGCGGGAGTACTAATGAGCAGTTCTTC	CATSRVGSGSTNEQFF
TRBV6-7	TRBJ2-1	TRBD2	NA	TGTGCCAGCAGTTACCCACTAGCGGGAGGGCCCTATGAGCAGTTCTTC	CASSYPLAGGPYEQFF
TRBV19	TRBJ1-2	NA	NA	TGTGCCAGTACGACGGGGAACTATGGCTACACCTTC	CASTTGNYGYTF
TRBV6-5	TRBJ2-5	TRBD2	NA	TGTGCCAGCAGTTACTCTGCGGGAGAAAAGACCCAGTACTTC	CASSYSAGEKTQYF
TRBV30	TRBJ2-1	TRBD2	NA	TGTGCCTGGAGTCCAAGCGGGAGGGTCTACAATGAGCAGTTCTTC	CAWSPSGRVYNEQFF
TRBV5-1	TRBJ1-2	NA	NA	TGCGCCAGCAGCTTGGAGGCGGGTACGGACGGCTACACCTTC	CASSLEAGTDGYTF
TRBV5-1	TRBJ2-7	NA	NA	TGCGCCAGCAGCTTCGACAGGTTCTCCTACGAGCAGTACTTC	CASSFDRFSYEQYF
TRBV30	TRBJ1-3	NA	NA	TGTGCCTGGAGTTTTGGAGCTGGAAACACCATATATTTT	CAWSFGAGNTIYF
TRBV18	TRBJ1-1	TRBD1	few	TGTGCCAGCTCCCCCACCCCAAGGACAGGGGTCACCCTGATGAACACTGAAGCTTTCTTT	CASSPTPRTGVTLMNTEAFF
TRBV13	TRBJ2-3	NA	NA	TGTGCCAGCAGCTTAGTTGGGGGGAGCACAGATACGCAGTATTTT	CASSLVGGSTDTQYF
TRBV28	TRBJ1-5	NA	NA	TGTGCCAGCAGTTTGGGGGGGGTGAATCAGCCCCAGCATTTT	CASSLGGVNQPQHF
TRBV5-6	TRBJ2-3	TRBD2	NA	TGTGCCAGCAGCTTGTCACTAGCGGGATCGGATACGCAGTATTTT	CASSLSLAGSDTQYF
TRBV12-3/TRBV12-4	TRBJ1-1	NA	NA	TGTGCCAGCAGTTATAGGGGTGAAGCTTTCTTT	CASSYRGEAFF
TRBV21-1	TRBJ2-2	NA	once	TGTGCCAGCAGCCCGCGATCCGGGAGAAAGATCACCGCGAACACCGGGGAGCTGTTTTTT	CASSPRSGRKITANTGELFF
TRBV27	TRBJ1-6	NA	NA	TGTGCCAGCAGTTTCGTTCAGGGACCCCTCCACTTT	CASSFVQGPLHF
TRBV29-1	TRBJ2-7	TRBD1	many	TGCAGCGTTTCTACAGGGGGCGATTATTACGAGCAGTACTTC	CSVSTGGDYYEQYF
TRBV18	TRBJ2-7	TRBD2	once	TGTGCCAGCTCAGCCCCGGGACTAGCGGGAGGAGTCGACGAGCAGTACTTC	CASSAPGLAGGVDEQYF
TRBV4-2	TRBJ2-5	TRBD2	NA	TGTGCCAGCAGCCAAGATTACACTAGCGGGGGGCCAGAGACCCAGTACTTC	CASSQDYTSGGPETQYF
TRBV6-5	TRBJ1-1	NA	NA	TGTGCCAGCAGGGGCCTTCCAGGTATGACTGAAGCTTTCTTT	CASRGLPGMTEAFF
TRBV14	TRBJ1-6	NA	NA	TGTGCCAGCAGCCAGGGGGCAGGATATAATTCACCCCTCCACTTT	CASSQGAGYNSPLHF
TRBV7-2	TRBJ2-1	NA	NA	TGTGCCAGCAGCTTATTCCTAGCGAAGTCCTACAATGAGCAGTTCTTC	CASSLFLAKSYNEQFF
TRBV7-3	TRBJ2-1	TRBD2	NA	TGTGCCAGCAGCTCAGCGGGAACCTCCTACAATGAGCAGTTCTTC	CASSSAGTSYNEQFF
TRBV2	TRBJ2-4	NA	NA	TGTGCCAGCAGTGAATCTCCCCGGGACATAAACATTCAGTACTTC	CASSESPRDINIQYF
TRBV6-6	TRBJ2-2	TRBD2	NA	TGTGCCAGCAGTCACCCCGGGACTAGCGGGAGGGCCCTCTCCACCGGGGAGCTGTTTTTT	CASSHPGTSGRALSTGELFF
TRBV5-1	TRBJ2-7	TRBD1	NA	TGCGCCAGCAGCTCGGGACAGGGTTCCTACGAGCAGTACTTC	CASSSGQGSYEQYF
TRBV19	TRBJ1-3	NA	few	TGTGCCAGTAGTATCGCGGGGAGCTCTGGAAACACCATATATTTT	CASSIAGSSGNTIYF
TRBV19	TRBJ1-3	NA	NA	TGTGCCAGTAGCCCCGGTTCTGGAAACACCATATATTTT	CASSPGSGNTIYF
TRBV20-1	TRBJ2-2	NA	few	TGCAGTGCTAGTTCCCGGCGAGCGCTCACCGGGGAGCTGTTTTTT	CSASSRRALTGELFF
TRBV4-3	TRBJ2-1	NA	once	TGCGCCAGCAGCCCGGCCCTTGGCGGGACCCCATACAATGAGCAGTTCTTC	CASSPALGGTPYNEQFF
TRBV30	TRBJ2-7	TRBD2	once	TGTGCCTGGACCCCAGCGGGATCCTACGAGCAGTACTTC	CAWTPAGSYEQYF
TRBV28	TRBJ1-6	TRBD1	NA	TGTGCCAGCACGGTCTCCTGGGGACAGGGCAATAATTCACCCCTCCACTTT	CASTVSWGQGNNSPLHF
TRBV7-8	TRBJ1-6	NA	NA	TGTGCCAGCCGAGGGGCGGGGGCCGTCGGTTCACCCCTCCACTTT	CASRGAGAVGSPLHF
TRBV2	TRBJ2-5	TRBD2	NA	TGTGCCAGCATGACTAGCGGGAGGGGAGAGACCCAGTACTTC	CASMTSGRGETQYF
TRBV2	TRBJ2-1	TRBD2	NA	TGTGCCAGCACCTTTAAGACTAGCGGGCAGCAGTTCTTC	CASTFKTSGQQFF
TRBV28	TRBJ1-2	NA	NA	TGTGCCAGCGCCCGGGGGGGAGGTTCGGGTTATGGCTACACCTTC	CASARGGGSGYGYTF
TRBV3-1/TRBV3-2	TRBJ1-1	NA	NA	TGTGCCAGCAGGGATGCCGGGGGAAGAACTGAAGCTTTCTTT	CASRDAGGRTEAFF
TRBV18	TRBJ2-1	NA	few	TGTGCCAGCTCACCCCTTGGGGCCGCTCTCAACTTCAATGAGCAGTTCTTC	CASSPLGAALNFNEQFF